The 30 T cell receptor beta chains reported below all come from one sample, sequenced in a study of cytomegalovirus exposure and HLA in healthy donors. 13 Jbeta primers and 60 Vbeta primers were used for the PCR. Assay used: immunoSEQ multiplex PCR; TCRdb lists only in-frame clones, some missing. The sample lists 100,000 to 150,000 clones, 66% occurring once. Specimen: PBMCs. The receptors originated from a man aged 18 to 30 in good health and CMV-seronegative.

The CDR3 sequence is CASSKWGGRTDTQYF. DNA of the CDR3: TGTGCCAGCAGCAAATGGGGCGGGAGGACAGATACGCAGTATTTT. This chain links TRBV21-1 with TRBJ2-3; the table's TRBD2 call for D was not verified on the DNA. TRBV21-1 is deemed a pseudogene. CDR3 length: 15 residues.

The V gene is TRBV7-7, the J gene TRBJ2-7; tentatively, D is TRBD1 (6 bases). The CDR3 extends over 13 amino acids. CDR1 and CDR2 (germline): SSHAT, FNYEAQ (reference sequence). Trimming cost V 5 bases and J 7 bases, with 15 bases left between them. The CDR3 spells CASSIKQGGEQYF. CDR3 sequence (DNA): TGTGCCAGCAGCATAAAACAGGGTGGGGAGCAGTACTTC.

The V and J genes are TRBV14 and TRBJ1-2; TRBD1 matches at 8 bases. The germline CDR1 and CDR2 sequences are SGHDN and FVKESK. The CDR3 spans 17 residues. V lost 3 bases and J lost 6; bases outside the gene matches: 15. CDR3 residues: CASSQSVRRGRLDGYTF. In DNA form, the CDR3 reads TGTGCCAGCAGCCAGAGCGTGCGCAGGGGGCGTCTTGATGGCTACACCTTC.

The chain uses TRBV6-6 and TRBJ2-5; 9 bases align to TRBD2. J gave up 5 bases and V 10 bases, and 5 bases lay outside the gene matches. CDR1 is MNHNY, CDR2 SVGAGI, per germline (reference sequence). The CDR3 has 12 amino acids. The DNA for the CDR3 is TGTGCCACTGTTGCGGGGGGGGAGACCCAGTACTTC. Translating gives CATVAGGETQYF.

This clone came up a few times. The chain is built from TRBV28 and TRBJ1-3; no clear D gene. The length of the CDR3 is 14 residues. Germline CDR1 and CDR2: MDHEN and SYDVKM. The V end was cut by 6 bases, the J end by 1 base, with 10 bases between. DNA for the CDR3: TGTGCCAGCAGGGCCAGGCTTTCTGGAAACACCATATATTTT. Residues: CASRARLSGNTIYF.

The chain combines TRBV5-4 with TRBJ2-3; the match to TRBD2 covers 12 bases. Losses at the gene ends were 1 base for V and 4 bases for J; bases not matched to a gene: 1. There are 15 residues in the CDR3. The germline CDR1 and CDR2 sequences are SGHNT and YYREEE (reference sequence). The CDR3 DNA reads TGTGCCAGCAGCTTGCTAGCGGGGGGGCCAGATACGCAGTATTTT. This sequence encodes CASSLLAGGPDTQYF.

This chain links TRBV30 with TRBJ2-1, with a tentative D call TRBD2 (5 bases). Germline V lookup: CDR1 GTSNPN, CDR2 SVGIG (reference sequence). CDR3 length: 14 amino acids. V lost 0 bases, J lost 5 bases, and 11 bases lay in between. CDR3 sequence: CAWSVGLRDNEQFF. The CDR3 region has the DNA TGTGCCTGGAGTGTAGGACTCCGGGACAATGAGCAGTTCTTC.

This clone has a handful of counts. The chain couples TRBV18 to TRBJ1-5; TRBD1 matches 8 bases. J gave up 6 bases and V 6 bases, and 7 bases lay outside the gene matches. The CDR3 has 14 amino acids. Germline V CDR1 and CDR2: KGHSH, LQKENI. CDR3 in DNA: TGTGCCAGCTCGGCGAGACAGGGGCGTCAGCCCCAGCATTTT. It yields the protein CASSARQGRQPQHF. The whole variable domain, filled in from reference TRBV18 and TRBJ1-5, reads NAGVMQNPRHLVRRRGQEARLRCSPMKGHSHVYWYRQLPEEGLKFMVYLQKENIIDESGMPKERFSAEFPKEGPSILRIQQVVRGDSAAYFCASSARQGRQPQHFGDGTRLSIL.

V is TRBV19 and J is TRBJ1-1; the D gene is possibly TRBD1 (5 bases). The CDR3 is made up of 14 amino acids. Trimming removed 3 bases at V and 8 bases at J, with 16 bases between. Germline CDR1 is LNHDA and CDR2 is SQIVND (reference sequence). CDR3 sequence: CASSIMGRGKEAFF. CDR3 sequence (DNA): TGTGCCAGTAGTATTATGGGACGGGGGAAAGAAGCTTTCTTT.

V and J are TRBV7-2 and TRBJ2-1; TRBD2 is a possible D gene (6 bases). With 1 base removed from V and 6 bases from J, the gap between germline ends came to 13 bases. Germline V gene data show CDR1 as SGHTA and CDR2 as FQGNSA. The CDR3 is 15 amino acids. The CDR3 reads CASSLDGSAVNEQFF. The DNA of the CDR3 is TGTGCCAGCAGCTTAGACGGGAGTGCGGTCAATGAGCAGTTCTTC. The variable domain in full, completed from reference TRBV7-2 and TRBJ2-1, reads GAGVSQSPSNKVTEKGKDVELRCDPISGHTALYWYRQSLGQGLEFLIYFQGNSAPDKSGLPSDRFSAERTGGSVSTLTIQRTQQEDSAVYLCASSLDGSAVNEQFFGPGTRLTVL.

The chain recombines TRBV18 with TRBJ1-5, with D possibly matching TRBD1 (5 bases). The ends were cut back, 5 bases at V and 4 bases at J, with 9 bases in the middle. CDR3 length equals 13 residues. Germline V CDR1 and CDR2: KGHSH, LQKENI. The CDR3 spells CASSTGGNQPQHF. The CDR3 region has the DNA TGTGCCAGCTCAACGGGGGGAAATCAGCCCCAGCATTTT.

The chain uses TRBV6-5 and TRBJ1-1; D is uncertain. The CDR3 length is 15 residues. The germline V gene has CDR1 MNHEY and CDR2 SVGAGI. Trimming stripped 2 bases from V and 0 bases from J, with 10 bases between. CDR3 protein: CASSYVEGLNTEAFF. In nucleotides, the CDR3 is TGTGCCAGCAGTTACGTAGAGGGTTTGAACACTGAAGCTTTCTTT.

This clone was detected only a few times. This chain links TRBV7-2 with TRBJ2-2; D is unresolved. Germline V lookup: CDR1 SGHTA, CDR2 FQGNSA. This CDR3 contains 13 residues. The V and J ends lost 6 bases and 2 bases respectively, with 7 bases between them. The CDR3 spells CASRSGNTGELFF. The CDR3 nucleotides are TGTGCCAGCAGATCGGGTAACACCGGGGAGCTGTTTTTT.

This chain links TRBV5-1 with TRBJ1-1, with TRBD1 identical over 8 bases. Per the germline V gene, CDR1 is SGHRS and CDR2 is YFSETQ. V lost 7 bases to trimming and J lost 1 base; unmatched junction nucleotides: 6. The length of the CDR3 is 14 residues. The CDR3 loop reads CASGPGTGNTEAFF. As DNA, the CDR3 is TGCGCCAGCGGACCCGGGACAGGGAACACTGAAGCTTTCTTT.

This clone was seen a handful of times. This rearrangement joins TRBV7-9 to TRBJ2-1, with a weak D call TRBD1 (5 bases). The CDR3 is 11 amino acids. CDR1 is SEHNR and CDR2 is FQNEAQ in the germline V gene (reference sequence). V was pared by 8 bases and J by 9 bases, with 11 bases between. The CDR3: CASSGLTEQFF. For the CDR3, the DNA is TGTGCCAGCTCAGGGCTTACTGAGCAGTTCTTC.

V usage is TRBV7-7 and J usage is TRBJ2-5; maybe TRBD2 (6 bases). V was shortened by 5 bases and J by 7 bases, with 14 bases between the two germline ends. Germline V gene sequence: CDR1 SSHAT, CDR2 FNYEAQ (reference sequence). The CDR3 runs 13 residues. DNA of the CDR3: TGTGCCAGCAGCCGAATATGGCGGGGGACCCAGTACTTC. It encodes CASSRIWRGTQYF.

V gene TRBV9 combines with J gene TRBJ2-2; weak D call: TRBD2 (6 bases). Deletions cut 1 base from V and 3 bases from J, with 7 bases between. The CDR3 has 14 residues. Germline V CDR1 and CDR2: SGDLS, YYNGEE. The chain's CDR3 is CASSVTSHTGELFF. The CDR3 bases are TGTGCCAGCAGCGTAACTAGCCACACCGGGGAGCTGTTTTTT.

The genes are TRBV7-7 and TRBJ1-3; 8 bases align to TRBD1. This CDR3 spans 15 amino acids. The germline CDR1 and CDR2 sequences are SSHAT and FNYEAQ (reference sequence). Trimming cost V 1 base and J 4 bases; bases outside gene matches: 3. CDR3 sequence: CASSLGRGRGNTIYF. DNA of the CDR3: TGTGCCAGCAGCTTAGGCAGGGGGCGGGGAAACACCATATATTTT.

The chain uses TRBV4-2 and TRBJ1-1; TRBD1 agrees at 8 bases. Germline loops: CDR1 LGHNA, CDR2 YNFKEQ. V lost 3 bases to trimming and J lost 1 base; unmatched junction nucleotides: 4. The CDR3 has 15 residues. The CDR3: CASSQPGQGNTEAFF. CDR3 nucleotides: TGTGCCAGCAGCCAGCCCGGACAGGGGAACACTGAAGCTTTCTTT.

The rearrangement uses TRBV5-1 and TRBJ1-3, with TRBD1 identical over 8 bases. V was clipped by 4 bases and J by 2 bases; unmatched bases: 5. The germline V gene has CDR1 SGHRS and CDR2 YFSETQ. This CDR3 spans 15 amino acids. The CDR3 DNA follows: TGCGCCAGCAGCCCGGCGACAGGGGCTGGAAACACCATATATTTT. Protein: CASSPATGAGNTIYF.

In the case of this clone: The junction departs from germline at one end; a sequencing error may be responsible. This chain connects TRBV7-9 to TRBJ1-1, with TRBD1 as a possible D gene (6 bases). From germline, CDR1 is SEHNR and CDR2 FQNEAQ (reference sequence). This CDR3 is built from 13 residues. As DNA, the CDR3 is TGTTCCAGCAGCTCGGACAGAGACACTGAAGCTTTCTTT. Translating it yields CSSSSDRDTEAFF.

The gene calls are TRBV7-6 and TRBJ2-5; TRBD1 matches at 11 bases. The assigned J gene may be wrong: the sequence end matches TRBJ2-7 better. This CDR3 region has 15 residues. Germline loops: CDR1 SGHVS, CDR2 FNYEAQ. The CDR3 sequence: CASSAGTGGPYEQYF. CDR3 DNA: TGTGCCAGCAGCGCGGGGACAGGGGGTCCCTACGAGCAGTACTTC.

This clone was counted only a few times. The chain joins TRBV5-4 to TRBJ2-5; D remains unclear. CDR1 SGHNT and CDR2 YYREEE come from the germline V gene (reference sequence). The CDR3 covers 14 residues. V was shortened by 2 bases and J by 2 bases, with 10 bases between the two germline ends. DNA of the CDR3: TGTGCCAGCAGCTTTTCCGTCCTTCAAGAGACCCAGTACTTC. Amino acids: CASSFSVLQETQYF.

This clone showed up just a few times. The chain is built from TRBV10-1 and TRBJ1-1; D is ambiguous. Trimming pared 4 bases from V and 4 bases from J, leaving 10 bases between. The CDR3 loop spans 13 amino acids. Germline CDR1 reads WNHNN; CDR2 reads SYGVQD (reference sequence). The CDR3 region has the DNA TGCGCCAGCAGTGCCGGGGTTGGCACTGAAGCTTTCTTT. As protein: CASSAGVGTEAFF.

The chain carries TRBV2 and TRBJ1-2; D may be TRBD1 (5 bases). The ends were cut back, 7 bases at V and 1 base at J, with 10 bases in the middle. Germline V gene data show CDR1 as SNHLY and CDR2 as FYNNEI. This CDR3 contains 13 residues. The CDR3 DNA follows: TGTGCCAGCACTACAGGAAATAACTATGGCTACACCTTC. Residues: CASTTGNNYGYTF.

This clone was counted between two and nine times. The V call is TRBV9, the J call TRBJ2-3; 8 positions match TRBD2. The ends lost 0 bases at V and 5 bases at J; junction bases unmatched: 11. CDR1 is SGDLS, CDR2 YYNGEE, per germline. This CDR3 has 17 residues. CDR3 residues: CASSVATTGGLLDTQYF. The DNA of the CDR3 is TGTGCCAGCAGCGTAGCTACGACGGGGGGGCTCTTAGATACGCAGTATTTT. The full variable domain, with the rest looked up from reference TRBV9 and TRBJ2-3, is DSGVTQTPKHLITATGQRVTLRCSPRSGDLSVYWYQQSLDQGLQFLIQYYNGEERAKGNILERFSAQQFPDLHSELNLSSLELGDSALYFCASSVATTGGLLDTQYFGPGTRLTVL.

The rearrangement links TRBV5-5 to TRBJ1-5, with 7 bases that match TRBD1. Germline V gene data show CDR1 as SGHKS and CDR2 as YYEKEE (reference sequence). Trimming took 4 bases from V and 4 from J; bases not matched to a gene: 8. This CDR3 is built from 15 residues. The CDR3, as DNA: TGTGCCAGCAGCCCGAGGGACAGCCTGAATCAGCCCCAGCATTTT. Translation: CASSPRDSLNQPQHF.

The V and J genes are TRBV7-2 and TRBJ2-7; 7 positions agree with TRBD1. Germline V gives CDR1 SGHTA, CDR2 FQGNSA. CDR3 length: 12 amino acids. J gave up 4 bases and V 5 bases, and 2 bases lay outside the gene matches. CDR3: CASSIQGYEQYF. Here the CDR3 DNA reads TGTGCCAGCAGCATACAGGGGTACGAGCAGTACTTC. Based on the CDR3 plus reference TRBV7-2 and TRBJ2-7, the full variable domain is GAGVSQSPSNKVTEKGKDVELRCDPISGHTALYWYRQSLGQGLEFLIYFQGNSAPDKSGLPSDRFSAERTGGSVSTLTIQRTQQEDSAVYLCASSIQGYEQYFGPGTRLTVT.

The chain recombines TRBV7-9 with TRBJ1-1; D possibly corresponds to TRBD1 (6 bases). This CDR3 contains 15 residues. The germline gives CDR1 SEHNR, CDR2 FQNEAQ (reference sequence). Trimming stripped 4 bases from V and 0 bases from J, with 12 bases between. CDR3: CASSSSGQMNTEAFF. The CDR3 DNA is TGTGCCAGCAGCTCGTCCGGACAGATGAACACTGAAGCTTTCTTT. Full variable domain (rest looked up from reference TRBV7-9 and TRBJ1-1): DTGVSQNPRHKITKRGQNVTFRCDPISEHNRLYWYRQTLGQGPEFLTYFQNEAQLEKSRLLSDRFSAERPKGSFSTLEIQRTEQGDSAMYLCASSSSGQMNTEAFFGQGTRLTVV.

V gene TRBV11-3 combines with J gene TRBJ2-1; TRBD2 agrees at 7 bases. The CDR3 extends over 16 amino acids. The trim removed 4 bases at V and 1 base at J, leaving 7 bases unmatched. The germline V gene has CDR1 SGHNT and CDR2 YENEEA. CDR3 in amino acids: CASSWGFGGSYNEQFF. CDR3 nucleotide sequence: TGTGCCAGCAGCTGGGGTTTCGGGGGGTCCTACAATGAGCAGTTCTTC.